A single sample gave rise to the 30 T cell receptor beta chains below, sequenced in a study of neurological immune-mediated disorders. TCRdb redid the calling of the 5' RACE reads with MiXCR, one entry per CDR3 protein. Found here are fewer than 110,000 distinct CDR3 sequences, roughly 10% of them singletons; the top ten hold under 3.5%. Stated time point: longitudinal time-point 3. The specimen sequenced was PBMCs. All receptors come from a female donor with HTLV-1-associated myelopathy (HAM/TSP).

The rearrangement uses TRBV11-2 and TRBJ2-7, with 10 bases that match TRBD2. The CDR3 extends over 17 amino acids. V lost 5 bases and J lost 4; bases outside the gene matches: 14. Per the germline V gene, CDR1 is SGHAT and CDR2 is FQNNGV. CDR3 sequence: CASSPSATSGWKYEQYF. The CDR3, as DNA: TGTGCCAGCAGCCCCTCAGCGACTAGCGGGTGGAAGTACGAGCAGTACTTC.

This clonotype was recorded at least ten times. The chain carries TRBV5-1 and TRBJ2-5, with no clear D. The CDR3 covers 14 residues. Trimming cost V 2 bases and J 1 base, with 9 bases left between them. Germline V gene lookup returns CDR1 SGHRS and CDR2 YFSETQ. CDR3 DNA: TGCGCCAGCAGCTTAAATCCGGGCCAAGAGACCCAGTACTTC. Encoded protein: CASSLNPGQETQYF.

This clonotype was found many times. This sequence joins TRBV12-3 or TRBV12-4 and TRBJ2-3; no clear D. V gave up 4 bases and J gave up 1 base, with 3 bases separating them. The CDR3 sequence is 12 residues long. DNA for the CDR3: TGTGCCAGCAGTTCGGGCACAGATACGCAGTATTTT. Translating it yields CASSSGTDTQYF.

CDR3: CASSLEGREAFF. CDR3 coding DNA: TGTGCCAGCAGTTTAGAGGGGAGGGAAGCTTTCTTT. The rearrangement links TRBV12-3 or TRBV12-4 to TRBJ1-1; maybe TRBD1 (5 bases). This CDR3 spans 12 amino acids. The V end lost 1 base, the J end lost 8 bases, and 8 bases lay between the germline ends.

This clonotype has a count of ten or more. V is TRBV7-2 and J is TRBJ2-3, with 9 positions matching TRBD2. The CDR3 contains 17 residues. The germline V gene has CDR1 SGHTA and CDR2 FQGNSA. V was clipped by 5 bases and J by 2 bases; unmatched bases: 11. CDR3 in amino acids: CASSPKGAGGYTDTQYF. CDR3 in DNA: TGTGCCAGCAGCCCCAAGGGAGCGGGGGGTTACACAGATACGCAGTATTTT.

This clonotype was seen many times. This sequence joins TRBV5-1 and TRBJ2-2; 7 bases fit TRBD1. Germline V gene sequence: CDR1 SGHRS, CDR2 YFSETQ. V lost 4 bases and J lost 2; bases outside the gene matches: 5. This CDR3 comprises 15 residues. The CDR3 spells CASSQQGLNTGELFF. Here the CDR3 DNA reads TGCGCCAGCAGCCAACAGGGGCTTAACACCGGGGAGCTGTTTTTT.

This clonotype was picked up many times. Germline and junction disagree at one end, which may indicate a read error. The chain couples TRBV5-1 to TRBJ1-1; 7 positions agree with TRBD1. The CDR3 runs to 15 residues. The V gene's germline CDR1 is SGHRS and CDR2 YFSETQ. The CDR3 sequence is CASSSGTAQNPEAFF. The CDR3 nucleotides are TGCGCCAGCAGCTCGGGGACAGCGCAGAACCCTGAAGCTTTCTTT.

In its sample, this clonotype was seen many times. The chain joins TRBV12-3 or TRBV12-4 to TRBJ2-2; 9 positions agree with TRBD2. This CDR3 region has 16 residues. V shed 5 bases and J 7 bases; nucleotides not matched to a gene: 11. In DNA form, the CDR3 reads TGTGCCAGCAGTGTTAGCGGGGGAGTATTTGGCGGGGAGCTGTTTTTT. Translation gives CASSVSGGVFGGELFF.

A few counts support this clonotype. The chain links TRBV5-6 to TRBJ2-2; unclear D gene. Between the trimmed V and J ends, which lost 5 bases and 3 bases, there was a span of 14 bases. Germline CDR1 is SGHDT and CDR2 is YYEEEE. The CDR3 covers 15 residues. The chain's CDR3 is CASRQRPAYTGELFF. Written as DNA, the CDR3 is TGTGCCAGCAGACAACGGCCGGCCTACACCGGGGAGCTGTTTTTT.

The J gene is TRBJ2-1, the V gene TRBV5-1, with D possibly matching TRBD2 (5 bases). V lost 0 bases to trimming and J lost 6 bases, with 16 bases between them. This CDR3 is 16 amino acids long. Germline assignment: CDR1 SGHRS and CDR2 YFSETQ. CDR3 sequence (DNA): TGCGCCAGCAGCTTGGAGGCGGGCGGCTTCCTCAATGAGCAGTTCTTC. Translated, it gives CASSLEAGGFLNEQFF. The whole variable domain, filled in from reference TRBV5-1 and TRBJ2-1, reads KAGVTQTPRYLIKTRGQQVTLSCSPISGHRSVSWYQQTPGQGLQFLFEYFSETQRNKGNFPGRFSGRQFSNSRSEMNVSTLELGDSALYLCASSLEAGGFLNEQFFGPGTRLTVL.

This clonotype was observed at least ten times. V and J are TRBV20-1 and TRBJ2-7; either TRBD1 or TRBD2 may fit D (5 bases each). Germline loops: CDR1 DFQATT, CDR2 SNEGSKA (reference sequence). The CDR3 totals 14 residues. Trimming pared 5 bases from V and 6 bases from J, leaving 20 bases between. The CDR3 is CSAGRTGLGLEQYF. The CDR3 DNA reads as TGCAGTGCTGGTAGGACGGGGCTCGGGCTCGAGCAGTACTTC.

This clonotype came up a few times. J is TRBJ2-5 and V is TRBV20-1; D not resolved. This CDR3 has 16 residues. V was pared by 0 bases and J by 0 bases, with 14 bases between. Per germline, CDR1 DFQATT and CDR2 SNEGSKA (reference sequence). The CDR3 DNA is TGCAGTGCTAGAGATAGTACGGCCCGGTACCAAGAGACCCAGTACTTC. Its translation is CSARDSTARYQETQYF.

This clonotype was counted a few times. The chain joins TRBV6-1 to TRBJ2-7, with D possibly called TRBD1 or TRBD2 (6 bases each). The germline V and J ends were trimmed by 6 bases and 6 bases, with 15 bases remaining between them. Germline CDR1 reads MNHNS; CDR2 reads SASEGT. The length of the CDR3 is 13 residues. As DNA, the CDR3 is TGTGCCAGCAGACTGGAGGGGGGAAGCGAGCAGTACTTC. Translated: CASRLEGGSEQYF.

As for this clonotype: A much larger clone lies one base from this, so it may be a read error. CDR3 nucleotide sequence: TGCGCCAGCAGCCACCAGACAGGAGGGCACTATGGCTACACCTTC. Translated, it gives CASSHQTGGHYGYTF. The rearrangement uses TRBV4-1 and TRBJ1-2; weak D call: TRBD1 (6 bases). The germline CDR1 and CDR2 sequences are MGHRA and YSYEKL. V was pared by 3 bases and J by 3 bases, with 14 bases between. The CDR3 has 15 residues.

In this sample, this clonotype turned up many times. This chain joins TRBV4-1 and TRBJ2-7, with D perhaps given as TRBD1 or TRBD2 (6 bases each). Deletions cut 1 base from V and 4 bases from J, with 20 bases between. Germline lookup yields CDR1 MGHRA and CDR2 YSYEKL. The length of the CDR3 is 17 residues. As DNA, the CDR3 is TGCGCCAGCAGCCAAGTGGTTACGACGGGGGCCTCTTACGAGCAGTACTTC. Protein: CASSQVVTTGASYEQYF.

This clonotype was detected many times. The V call is TRBV20-1, the J call TRBJ2-1; the D gene is possibly TRBD2 (5 bases). Germline loops: CDR1 DFQATT, CDR2 SNEGSKA (reference sequence). The length of the CDR3 is 12 residues. Trimming stripped 7 bases from V and 8 bases from J, with 15 bases between. CDR3 amino acids: CSGTPTRDEQFF. As DNA, the CDR3 is TGCAGTGGTACCCCAACTAGAGATGAGCAGTTCTTC.

In its sample, this clonotype was seen many times. This chain connects TRBV24-1 to TRBJ1-1, with a possible D match to TRBD1 (6 bases). The CDR3 consists of 15 residues. Trimming pared 2 bases from V and 5 bases from J, leaving 14 bases between. The germline CDR1 and CDR2 sequences are KGHDR and SFDVKD. CDR3 sequence: CATSDSRKGGTEAFF. In nucleotides, the CDR3 is TGTGCCACCAGTGATTCCAGGAAGGGGGGAACTGAAGCTTTCTTT.

This clonotype occurred many times. The chain uses TRBV3-1 and TRBJ2-3; D possibly corresponds to TRBD1 (5 bases). The CDR3 consists of 15 residues. The V gene lost 1 base and the J gene lost 0 bases, with 8 bases spanning the gap. CDR1 is LGHDT, CDR2 YNNKEL, per germline (reference sequence). CDR3 bases: TGTGCCAGCAGCCAAGGACAGCAAAGCACAGATACGCAGTATTTT. Translation: CASSQGQQSTDTQYF.

Concerning this clonotype: A much larger clonotype is one base distant, so this may be a read error. The rearrangement uses TRBV7-2 and TRBJ2-2; D remains unclear. Germline V lookup: CDR1 SGHTA, CDR2 FQGNSA. The CDR3 has 11 amino acids. The germline V and J ends were trimmed by 6 bases and 8 bases, with 7 bases remaining between them. The CDR3 sequence: CASRPWGELFF. The CDR3 DNA reads TGTGCCAGCAGACCATGGGGGGAGCTGTTTTTT.

In this sample, this clonotype turned up many times. The gene calls are TRBV6-6 and TRBJ2-2; TRBD2 matches 8 bases. V gave up 5 bases and J gave up 6 bases; unmatched junction bases: 11. Germline V gene lookup returns CDR1 MNHNY and CDR2 SVGAGI (reference sequence). This CDR3 comprises 16 residues. The CDR3 region is CASSTRASGGSGELFF. DNA of the CDR3: TGTGCCAGCAGTACCCGGGCAAGCGGGGGCTCCGGGGAGCTGTTTTTT.

In regard to this clonotype: A read error may produce the germline difference seen at one junction end. The V gene is TRBV6-1, the J gene TRBJ2-3, with 9 bases fitting TRBD2. The CDR3 covers 15 residues. Germline CDR1 and CDR2: MNHNS and SASEGT. The CDR3 here is CASTTGLAGTDTHYF. The DNA of the CDR3 is TGTGCCAGCACCACGGGGCTAGCGGGGACAGATACGCATTATTTT.

At least ten counts were recorded for this clonotype. The gene calls are TRBV7-9 and TRBJ1-1; D unresolved. CDR1 and CDR2 (germline): SEHNR, FQNEAQ (reference sequence). Trimming removed 1 base at V and 1 base at J, with 7 bases between. This CDR3 spans 14 amino acids. The CDR3 spells CASSLVGQNTEAFF. CDR3 bases: TGTGCCAGCAGCTTAGTAGGCCAGAACACTGAAGCTTTCTTT.

This clonotype was recorded many times. The V call is TRBV20-1, the J call TRBJ2-1, with D tentatively TRBD1 or TRBD2 (6 bases each). The germline gives CDR1 DFQATT, CDR2 SNEGSKA (reference sequence). V lost 1 base, J lost 0 bases, and 13 bases lay in between. CDR3 size: 16 residues. CDR3 region: CSARVRRGSSYNEQFF. CDR3 sequence (DNA): TGCAGTGCTAGAGTGCGGAGGGGGAGCTCCTACAATGAGCAGTTCTTC.

The J gene is TRBJ2-4, the V gene TRBV7-2; TRBD2 aligns across 12 bases. CDR1 and CDR2 (germline): SGHTA, FQGNSA. This CDR3 has 18 residues. With V trimmed by 4 bases and J by 0 bases, 7 bases remained unmatched. CDR3 in amino acids: CASSSSGGAKIAKNIQYF. The CDR3 DNA sequence: TGTGCCAGCAGCTCTAGCGGGGGGGCTAAAATAGCCAAAAACATTCAGTACTTC.

This clonotype showed up many times. The chain links TRBV10-3 to TRBJ1-2; 11 bases line up with TRBD1. Germline V gene sequence: CDR1 ENHRY, CDR2 SYGVKD. V lost 10 bases to trimming and J lost 8 bases; unmatched junction nucleotides: 18. CDR3 length: 16 residues. The CDR3 region is CATPLGGQGAKRGYTF. CDR3 sequence (DNA): TGTGCCACCCCCCTTGGAGGACAGGGGGCAAAGCGGGGCTACACCTTC.

This clonotype has ten or more counts. This sequence joins TRBV5-1 and TRBJ2-2; D not certain. From germline, CDR1 is SGHRS and CDR2 YFSETQ. V lost 1 base and J lost 0, with 7 bases in between. The CDR3 extends over 15 amino acids. The CDR3 nucleotides read TGCGCCAGCAGCTTGCCAGGAGCGAACACCGGGGAGCTGTTTTTT. Its translation: CASSLPGANTGELFF.

In its sample, this clonotype was seen a few times. A much more abundant neighbour one base away suggests this may be a read error. The chain uses TRBV2 and TRBJ2-2; D perhaps matches TRBD1 (6 bases). CDR3 length: 15 amino acids. The germline V gene encodes CDR1 SNHLY and CDR2 FYNNEI. The germline V and J ends were trimmed by 2 bases and 7 bases, with 14 bases remaining between them. The CDR3 DNA sequence: TGTGCCAGCAGTGAAACAGGGCTCGTAATCGGGGAGCTGTTTTTT. Amino acid sequence: CASSETGLVIGELFF.

This clonotype was seen many times. V and J are TRBV29-1 and TRBJ1-5; 8 bases line up with TRBD1. Unmatched junction bases numbered 6, after V lost 5 bases and J lost 6 bases. Germline values: CDR1 SQVTM, CDR2 ANQGSEA. The CDR3 has 13 amino acids. CDR3 nucleotides: TGCAGCGTTTCCAGGGGGCTGGGTCAGCCCCAGCATTTT. It specifies CSVSRGLGQPQHF.

This clonotype was counted many times. The chain employs TRBV20-1 and TRBJ2-3; TRBD1 matches at 10 bases. The germline V gene encodes CDR1 DFQATT and CDR2 SNEGSKA (reference sequence). This CDR3 has 18 amino acids. After removal of 1 base from V and 1 base from J, the junction contained 11 bases not matched to a gene. CDR3 DNA: TGCAGTGCTAGAGCCCCCGGGACCGGGACAGGGGGCACAGATACGCAGTATTTT. The encoded protein is CSARAPGTGTGGTDTQYF.

This clonotype was picked up many times. The genes are TRBV7-9 and TRBJ1-3; TRBD1 is a possible D gene (6 bases). V lost 7 bases to trimming and J lost 3 bases, with 13 bases between them. This CDR3 has 14 amino acids. CDR1 and CDR2 from the germline V gene are SEHNR and FQNEAQ (reference sequence). CDR3 sequence: CASTPGQFGNTIYF. The CDR3 DNA sequence: TGTGCCAGCACCCCCGGACAGTTTGGAAACACCATATATTTT.